Below, 17 T cell receptor beta chains from the same sample are listed, as sequenced in a study of cytomegalovirus exposure and HLA in healthy donors. PCR used 60 Vbeta primers and 13 Jbeta primers. Sequencing was performed with immunoSEQ multiplex PCR; in TCRdb, only in-frame clones are kept and a portion is missing. The table records 150,000 to 200,000 clones, approximately 80% of them present only once. The material sequenced was PBMCs. Source of these receptors: a man aged 18 to 29 in good health and CMV-seronegative.

This clone was found a few times. The chain links TRBV21-1 to TRBJ1-5; whether TRBD1, the table's D call, matches the DNA was not checked. TRBV21-1 is annotated as a pseudogene. The CDR3 totals 14 residues. CDR3 sequence reads: CASSSRQANQPQHF. The CDR3 nucleotides read TGTGCCAGCAGCTCGCGACAGGCTAATCAGCCCCAGCATTTT.

The chain couples TRBV5-1 to TRBJ2-2; 8 positions agree with TRBD2. Per the germline V gene, CDR1 is SGHRS and CDR2 is YFSETQ. Trimming at V came to 7 bases and at J to 4 bases, leaving 6 bases not matched to a gene. The CDR3 contains 14 residues. In DNA, the CDR3 is TGCGCCAGCGGGCGGGAGGCCTCCACCGGGGAGCTGTTTTTT. This encodes CASGREASTGELFF.

This chain joins TRBV27 and TRBJ1-6; no clear D gene. The germline gives CDR1 MNHEY, CDR2 SMNVEV (reference sequence). Trimming removed 6 bases from V and 3 bases from J, with 12 bases in between. This CDR3 is 15 amino acids long. The CDR3 sequence: CASRELADYNSPLHF. In nucleotides, the CDR3 is TGTGCCAGCAGGGAATTAGCCGACTATAATTCACCCCTCCACTTT.

This clone was seen more than once but under ten times. The chain uses TRBV5-6 and TRBJ2-2; 9 bases map to TRBD1. The CDR3 has 13 amino acids. Germline V CDR1 and CDR2: SGHDT, YYEEEE. V dropped 6 bases and J dropped 6; count of bases not matched to a gene: 3. CDR3 loop: CASKTGGAGELFF. CDR3 coding DNA: TGTGCCAGCAAGACAGGGGGGGCCGGGGAGCTGTTTTTT.

V usage is TRBV5-1 and J usage is TRBJ1-3; D might be TRBD1 (6 bases). The V gene's germline CDR1 is SGHRS and CDR2 YFSETQ. This CDR3 region has 15 residues. Deletions cut 4 bases from V and 1 base from J, with 12 bases between. In nucleotides, the CDR3 is TGCGCCAGCAGCCCCCTACAGGGTTCTGGAAACACCATATATTTT. Translated, it gives CASSPLQGSGNTIYF.

Details on this clone: This sample includes further DNA sequences coding for the same CDR3. The chain is built from TRBV6-1 and TRBJ1-2; D is ambiguous. Trimming left V 0 bases short and J 7 bases short, with 15 bases between. The length of the CDR3 is 15 residues. Germline CDR1 and CDR2: MNHNS and SASEGT. In nucleotides, the CDR3 is TGTGCCAGCAGTGAAGCGCCCTCGGGAGCGGCTGGCTACACCTTC. Protein: CASSEAPSGAAGYTF.

This clone appeared a few times. This rearrangement joins TRBV5-8 to TRBJ1-4; D is uncertain. This CDR3 has 13 residues. Germline loops: CDR1 SGHTS, CDR2 YDEGEE. V was shortened by 3 bases and J by 5 bases, with 8 bases between the two germline ends. The CDR3 DNA reads TGTGCCAGCAGCTCTGGGCCGAATGAAAAACTGTTTTTT. It translates to CASSSGPNEKLFF.

J is TRBJ2-1 and V is TRBV7-7, with a possible D match to TRBD1 (5 bases). Trimming shortened V by 6 bases and J by 9 bases, and 15 bases separated the two germline ends. This CDR3 is 13 amino acids long. Germline V gene data show CDR1 as SSHAT and CDR2 as FNYEAQ (reference sequence). CDR3 DNA sequence: TGTGCCAGCAGTCCCGATTGGGGCAGTGAGCAGTTCTTC. Translated: CASSPDWGSEQFF.

The chain combines TRBV7-9 with TRBJ2-7; D possibly corresponds to TRBD2 (5 bases). CDR3 length: 16 residues. The V and J ends lost 5 bases and 3 bases respectively, with 20 bases between them. Germline V gene sequence: CDR1 SEHNR, CDR2 FQNEAQ (reference sequence). CDR3 sequence (DNA): TGTGCCAGCAGCCCCACAGCTGGGGAGTGGGGCTACGAGCAGTACTTC. Translated, it gives CASSPTAGEWGYEQYF.

The chain is built from TRBV2 and TRBJ1-3; 7 bases agree with TRBD1. This CDR3 is 20 amino acids long. V lost 3 bases to trimming and J lost 0 bases; unmatched junction nucleotides: 17. Germline assignment: CDR1 SNHLY and CDR2 FYNNEI. CDR3 protein: CASSDPTGAYLYNSGNTIYF. CDR3 sequence (DNA): TGTGCCAGCAGTGACCCCACAGGGGCTTATCTCTACAACTCTGGAAACACCATATATTTT.

On this clone: One junction end disagrees with the germline gene, perhaps due to a read error. V usage is TRBV20-1 and J usage is TRBJ2-3, with TRBD2 matching over 14 bases. This CDR3 contains 10 residues. Germline loops: CDR1 DFQATT, CDR2 SNEGSKA (reference sequence). The CDR3: CSAWGLAGVF. The CDR3 nucleotides read TGCAGTGCGTGGGGACTAGCGGGGGTGTTT.

The chain joins TRBV15 to TRBJ1-5; D not resolved. Germline V gene lookup returns CDR1 LNHNV and CDR2 YYDKDF (reference sequence). The V end lost 2 bases, the J end lost 9 bases, and 11 bases lay between the germline ends. The CDR3 runs to 13 residues. The CDR3 sequence: CATSRQFEGPQHF. In DNA, the CDR3 is TGTGCCACCAGCAGACAGTTCGAGGGGCCCCAGCATTTT. Full variable domain (outside the CDR3, taken from reference TRBV15 and TRBJ1-5): DAMVIQNPRYQVTQFGKPVTLSCSQTLNHNVMYWYQQKSSQAPKLLFHYYDKDFNNEADTPDNFQSRRPNTSFCFLDIRSPGLGDTAMYLCATSRQFEGPQHFGDGTRLSIL.

Details on this clone: The sample has other DNA sequences that encode this CDR3 too. The chain employs TRBV19 and TRBJ1-1; a possible D gene is TRBD1 (6 bases). Trimming took off 4 bases at V and 4 bases at J, with 13 bases between the two ends. This CDR3 region has 14 residues. CDR1 is LNHDA and CDR2 is SQIVND in the germline V gene (reference sequence). The CDR3 loop is CASSTPRGFTEAFF. The CDR3 region has the DNA TGTGCCAGTAGTACACCCAGGGGATTCACTGAAGCTTTCTTT. The variable domain in full, with the rest retrieved from reference TRBV19 and TRBJ1-1, is DGGITQSPKYLFRKEGQNVTLSCEQNLNHDAMYWYRQDPGQGLRLIYYSQIVNDFQKGDIAEGYSVSREKKESFPLTVTSAQKNPTAFYLCASSTPRGFTEAFFGQGTRLTVV.

The chain has TRBV19 and TRBJ2-3, with 8 nucleotides matching TRBD1. The CDR3 has 16 amino acids. J gave up 1 base and V 3 bases, and 6 bases lay outside the gene matches. Germline CDR1 and CDR2: LNHDA and SQIVND (reference sequence). The CDR3 spells CASSIPRGLGTDTQYF. The CDR3 DNA is TGTGCCAGTAGTATCCCCAGGGGGCTTGGCACAGATACGCAGTATTTT. Filled out from reference TRBV19 and TRBJ2-3, the complete variable domain reads DGGITQSPKYLFRKEGQNVTLSCEQNLNHDAMYWYRQDPGQGLRLIYYSQIVNDFQKGDIAEGYSVSREKKESFPLTVTSAQKNPTAFYLCASSIPRGLGTDTQYFGPGTRLTVL.

The table lists this clone with a few counts. The chain has TRBV9 and TRBJ2-7; 12 bases are a match to TRBD2. Germline loops: CDR1 SGDLS, CDR2 YYNGEE. The CDR3 consists of 16 residues. The J segment lost 5 bases and the V segment lost 4 bases, leaving 10 bases of the junction unmatched. CDR3 sequence (DNA): TGTGCCAGCAGCCCCGAGGAACTAGCGGGGGGCCACGAGCAGTACTTC. It encodes CASSPEELAGGHEQYF. The full variable domain, rest sourced from reference TRBV9 and TRBJ2-7, is DSGVTQTPKHLITATGQRVTLRCSPRSGDLSVYWYQQSLDQGLQFLIQYYNGEERAKGNILERFSAQQFPDLHSELNLSSLELGDSALYFCASSPEELAGGHEQYFGPGTRLTVT.

This chain joins TRBV30 and TRBJ1-1; the match to TRBD1 covers 9 bases. Germline CDR1 reads GTSNPN; CDR2 reads SVGIG (reference sequence). J gave up 3 bases and V 1 base, and 3 bases lay outside the gene matches. The length of the CDR3 is 14 residues. CDR3 nucleotide sequence: TGTGCCTGGAGTGGGGACAGGGAGTACACTGAAGCTTTCTTT. Protein sequence: CAWSGDREYTEAFF.

The J gene is TRBJ1-1, the V gene TRBV7-9, with 12 bases matching TRBD1. Germline V gene sequence: CDR1 SEHNR, CDR2 FQNEAQ (reference sequence). V gave up 4 bases and J gave up 5 bases; unmatched junction bases: 5. There are 15 residues in the CDR3. The CDR3 here is CASSSGTGGRTEAFF. CDR3 sequence (DNA): TGTGCCAGCAGCTCTGGGACAGGGGGCAGGACTGAAGCTTTCTTT.